What follows are 11 T cell receptor beta chains derived from one specimen sequenced in a study of cytomegalovirus exposure and HLA in healthy donors (dated by TCRdb to about 2017). Preparation of the library involved the immunoSEQ multiplex PCR assay. The multiplex PCR relied on a mix of 60 forward primers for TCR Vbeta segments and 13 reverse primers for TCR Jbeta segments. In TCRdb, the immuneACCESS table is reduced to in-frame sequences with V and J assigned. These tables do not hold every clone; where another copy was compared, an unresolved V gene accounts for under half, and the others remain unexplained. This sample has about 150,000 clones in its table, and approximately 86% of those were observed once. Roughly 2% of the sample rests with the top ten. Sample: PBMCs. These receptors all come from a woman aged 18-29 years in good health and CMV-seronegative.

This clone turned up a few times. The chain is built from TRBV5-1 and TRBJ1-2, with D hard to call. The CDR3 runs to 15 residues. Per the germline V gene, CDR1 is SGHRS and CDR2 is YFSETQ. V was pared by 0 bases and J by 8 bases, with 17 bases between. CDR3 sequence reads: CASSLESLSREGYTF. The CDR3 nucleotides read TGCGCCAGCAGCTTGGAGTCCTTATCCCGGGAGGGCTACACCTTC. Looking up the rest from reference TRBV5-1 and TRBJ1-2 gives the full variable domain: KAGVTQTPRYLIKTRGQQVTLSCSPISGHRSVSWYQQTPGQGLQFLFEYFSETQRNKGNFPGRFSGRQFSNSRSEMNVSTLELGDSALYLCASSLESLSREGYTFGSGTRLTVV.

The chain has TRBV28 and TRBJ1-2; TRBD1 aligns across 10 bases. CDR1 is MDHEN, CDR2 SYDVKM, per germline. This CDR3 is built from 16 residues. V gave up 3 bases and J gave up 6 bases; unmatched junction bases: 10. The CDR3 protein is CASSFRDRGFRDGYTF. The CDR3 DNA is TGTGCCAGCAGTTTCCGGGACAGGGGATTTCGGGATGGCTACACCTTC.

This sequence joins TRBV27 and TRBJ1-5; tentatively, D is TRBD1 (5 bases). This CDR3 has 15 amino acids. Trimming stripped 3 bases from V and 4 bases from J, with 13 bases between. CDR1 and CDR2 from the germline V gene are MNHEY and SMNVEV (reference sequence). CDR3 sequence (DNA): TGTGCCAGCAGTTTGGGGGGAACTACTAATCAGCCCCAGCATTTT. Translation gives CASSLGGTTNQPQHF.

The chain joins TRBV7-8 to TRBJ2-5, with D possibly TRBD1 on 6 matching bases. The CDR3 runs to 13 residues. CDR1 is SGHVS and CDR2 is FQNEAQ in the germline V gene. V lost 3 bases, J lost 11 bases, and 16 bases lay in between. CDR3 DNA sequence: TGTGCCAGCAGCTTGTACAGGGTCGGAGAGCAGTACTTC. This gives the protein CASSLYRVGEQYF. The full variable domain, with the rest looked up from reference TRBV7-8 and TRBJ2-5, is GAGVSQSPRYKVAKRGQDVALRCDPISGHVSLFWYQQALGQGPEFLTYFQNEAQLDKSGLPSDRFFAERPEGSVSTLKIQRTQQEDSAVYLCASSLYRVGEQYFGPGTRLLVL.

This clone came up once. This chain links TRBV27 with TRBJ2-7; 9 bases line up with TRBD1. Germline V gives CDR1 MNHEY, CDR2 SMNVEV (reference sequence). The CDR3 length is 15 residues. V shed 4 bases and J 3 bases; nucleotides not matched to a gene: 7. The CDR3 bases are TGTGCCAGCAGTTCCCCGGGACAGGGTTTCTACGAGCAGTACTTC. Its translation: CASSSPGQGFYEQYF.

This clone was observed a single time. V gene TRBV5-1 combines with J gene TRBJ2-2; D perhaps matches TRBD2 (5 bases). The V gene's germline CDR1 is SGHRS and CDR2 YFSETQ. V was cut by 1 base and J by 0 bases, with 13 bases left in between. The CDR3 is made up of 17 amino acids. The CDR3 sequence: CASSLSGSFSNTGELFF. The CDR3 DNA sequence: TGCGCCAGCAGCTTGAGCGGTAGCTTTTCGAACACCGGGGAGCTGTTTTTT.

The CDR3 coding sequence is TGTGCCAGCAGAAGCGGGACATCCAGCAATCAGCCCCAGCATTTT. Translated, it gives CASRSGTSSNQPQHF. The V gene is TRBV7-9, the J gene TRBJ1-5; tentative D call: TRBD1 (6 bases). The CDR3 has 15 amino acids. CDR1 SEHNR and CDR2 FQNEAQ come from the germline V gene (reference sequence). V lost 6 bases and J lost 1, with 13 bases in between. Variable domain in full (rest from reference TRBV7-9 and TRBJ1-5): DTGVSQNPRHKITKRGQNVTFRCDPISEHNRLYWYRQTLGQGPEFLTYFQNEAQLEKSRLLSDRFSAERPKGSFSTLEIQRTEQGDSAMYLCASRSGTSSNQPQHFGDGTRLSIL.

The chain joins TRBV5-6 to TRBJ1-5; D unclear. Trimming cost V 0 bases and J 1 base, with 2 bases left between them. Germline V CDR1 and CDR2: SGHDT, YYEEEE. The length of the CDR3 is 13 residues. The CDR3 nucleotides read TGTGCCAGCAGCTTGGTAAGCAATCAGCCCCAGCATTTT. Translation gives CASSLVSNQPQHF.

This clone came up once. DNA of the CDR3: TGTGCCAGCAGGCGTAACAGGGGCAGCGGTGAAAAACTGTTTTTT. Translated: CASRRNRGSGEKLFF. This chain connects TRBV7-8 to TRBJ1-4; TRBD1 matches 7 bases. V gave up 6 bases and J gave up 7 bases; unmatched junction bases: 11. From germline, CDR1 is SGHVS and CDR2 FQNEAQ. The CDR3 consists of 15 residues. Looking up the rest from reference TRBV7-8 and TRBJ1-4 gives the full variable domain: GAGVSQSPRYKVAKRGQDVALRCDPISGHVSLFWYQQALGQGPEFLTYFQNEAQLDKSGLPSDRFFAERPEGSVSTLKIQRTQQEDSAVYLCASRRNRGSGEKLFFGSGTQLSVL.

This clone has just one count. The J gene is TRBJ2-2, the V gene TRBV13; 10 bases are shared with TRBD2. The germline V gene encodes CDR1 PRHDT and CDR2 FYEKMQ (reference sequence). The ends lost 10 bases at V and 4 bases at J; junction bases unmatched: 6. The CDR3 has 14 residues. This CDR3 reads CATGLAEFTGELFF. For the CDR3, the DNA is TGTGCCACCGGACTAGCGGAGTTCACCGGGGAGCTGTTTTTT.

This clone was recorded many times. The chain is built from TRBV19 and TRBJ2-4; TRBD2 agrees at 8 bases. Per germline, CDR1 LNHDA and CDR2 SQIVND (reference sequence). CDR3 size: 18 residues. Trimming took 1 base from V and 0 from J; bases not matched to a gene: 8. CDR3 sequence reads: CASSIASRSGRAKNIQYF. CDR3 coding DNA: TGTGCCAGTAGTATAGCCTCCCGCAGCGGGAGAGCCAAAAACATTCAGTACTTC.